The TCR beta chain described here comes from a study of blood T cell repertoires in COVID-19. Overall study context: Acute and convalescent COVID-19 samples came from the United States, Italy and Spain.

There are 19 residues in the CDR3. V shed 1 base and J 4 bases; nucleotides not matched to a gene: 10. Germline CDR1 and CDR2: LGHDT and YNNKEL (reference sequence). Profiling relied on immunoSEQ multiplex PCR, and the TCRdb table lists in-frame clones only, not all of them. Of some 300,000 clones listed, more than 85% were seen once; the top ten hold 1.3%. This TCR came from a man in his sixties or seventies with acute or convalescent COVID-19. The gene calls are TRBV3-1 (or the pseudogene TRBV3-2) and TRBJ2-3; 14 bases are shared with TRBD2. The sample was peripheral blood. The CDR3 region has the DNA TGTGCCAGCAGCCAAGGGTTGCGACTAGCGGGAGGGGCCCCAGATACGCAGTATTTT. Residues: CASSQGLRLAGGAPDTQYF.